This T cell receptor (beta chain) emerged from a study of Graves' ophthalmopathy and Graves' hyperthyroidism. Study as a whole: Ahead of any treatment, peripheral blood was obtained at the initial diagnosis.

This clonotype has ten or more counts. Moderate-to-severe activity, CAS at least 3, NOSPECS at least 4 and duration under 3 months characterized donors with ophthalmopathy. Enrollment excluded any patients with other autoimmune diseases, uncontrolled infections, pregnancy or lactation. Diagnostic conclusions were grounded in clinical symptoms, serum thyroxine, TRAb, thyroid ultrasound and orbital computed tomography. Transcripts of RNA were the source for amplifying TCR beta CDR3 regions. The workflow started with a first-round RT-PCR run with HTBI primers and then moved on to a second-round multiplex PCR. TCRdb processed the multiplex PCR reads anew with MiXCR; each CDR3 protein has one entry. The sample shows 150,000 to 200,000 distinct CDR3 sequences, 39% of them seen only once. Germline CDR1 reads MDHEN; CDR2 reads SYDVKM. The V and J ends lost 6 bases and 5 bases respectively, with 19 bases between them. The CDR3 extends over 15 amino acids.

V usage is TRBV28 and J usage is TRBJ1-2; no reliable D call. The TCR comes from a man aged 25 to 40 with Graves' ophthalmopathy. Sample: peripheral blood. Here the CDR3 DNA reads TGTGCCAGCAGCTCTCGAGGCCTGGCGAGGTATGGCTACACCTTC. The encoded protein is CASSSRGLARYGYTF.